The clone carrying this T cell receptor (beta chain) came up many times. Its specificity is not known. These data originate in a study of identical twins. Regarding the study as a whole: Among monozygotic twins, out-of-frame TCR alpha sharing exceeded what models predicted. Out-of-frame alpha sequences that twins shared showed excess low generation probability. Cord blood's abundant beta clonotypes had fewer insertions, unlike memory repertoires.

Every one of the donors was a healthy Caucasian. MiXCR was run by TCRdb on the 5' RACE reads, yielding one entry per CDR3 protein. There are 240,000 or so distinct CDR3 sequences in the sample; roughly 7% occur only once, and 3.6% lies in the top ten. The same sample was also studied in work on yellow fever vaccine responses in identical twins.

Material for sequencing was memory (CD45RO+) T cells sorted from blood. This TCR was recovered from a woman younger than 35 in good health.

The CDR3 sequence: CASSFSQGDTPLHF. The DNA of the CDR3 is TGTGCCAGCAGCTTTTCACAGGGGGATACACCCCTCCACTTT. V gene TRBV11-2 combines with J gene TRBJ1-6; TRBD1 matches at 8 bases. Germline assignment: CDR1 SGHAT and CDR2 FQNNGV. This CDR3 has 14 amino acids. V lost 3 bases, J lost 11 bases, and 6 bases stayed unmatched.